Below, 7 T cell receptor beta chains from the same sample are listed, as sequenced in a study of post-analysis software for immune sequencing data. Sequencing libraries made from TCR beta cDNA carried unique molecular identifiers. TCRdb re-derived calls from the PCR reads in MiXCR, one entry per CDR3 protein. The table has hundreds of thousands of distinct CDR3 sequences, around 40% seen once. Findings of the study overall: Included in a set of about five TRBV segments more frequent in patients than controls were TRBV5-6, TRBV5-1 and TRBV20-1.

Their antigens remain unidentified. Material: blood. All receptors derive from a girl aged 5-17 years with multiple sclerosis.

This clonotype was seen a single time. Here the CDR3 reads CSARDGTGKYGYTF. CDR3 bases: TGCAGTGCTAGAGATGGGACAGGGAAGTATGGCTACACCTTC. The chain carries TRBV20-1 and TRBJ1-2, with TRBD1 matching 9 bases. This CDR3 comprises 14 residues. J gave up 5 bases and V 0 bases, and 4 bases lay outside the gene matches. The germline CDR1 and CDR2 sequences are DFQATT and SNEGSKA (reference sequence).

This clonotype has just one count. The chain is built from TRBV7-2 and TRBJ2-1, with no clear D. There are 14 residues in the CDR3. V was clipped by 1 base and J by 5 bases, with 9 bases between them. From germline, CDR1 is SGHTA and CDR2 FQGNSA. The CDR3 is CASSLDTPNNEQFF. The CDR3 coding sequence is TGTGCCAGCAGCTTAGACACGCCCAACAATGAGCAGTTCTTC. Based on the CDR3 plus reference TRBV7-2 and TRBJ2-1, the full variable domain is GAGVSQSPSNKVTEKGKDVELRCDPISGHTALYWYRQSLGQGLEFLIYFQGNSAPDKSGLPSDRFSAERTGGSVSTLTIQRTQQEDSAVYLCASSLDTPNNEQFFGPGTRLTVL.

CDR3 nucleotides: TGTGCCAGCTCACCCGACAGGGCAATGAACACTGAAGCTTTCTTT. Translated: CASSPDRAMNTEAFF. V and J are TRBV18 and TRBJ1-1; 7 bases line up with TRBD1. The CDR3 has 15 residues. With V trimmed by 3 bases and J by 0 bases, 4 bases remained unmatched. Germline V CDR1 and CDR2: KGHSH, LQKENI.

V usage is TRBV7-9 and J usage is TRBJ1-1; tentative D call: TRBD1 (6 bases). Germline V gene data show CDR1 as SEHNR and CDR2 as FQNEAQ (reference sequence). This CDR3 region has 13 residues. The ends were cut back, 5 bases at V and 3 bases at J, with 10 bases in the middle. CDR3 sequence: CASSVQGYTEAFF. The CDR3 bases are TGTGCCAGCAGCGTGCAGGGGTACACTGAAGCTTTCTTT.

The chain is built from TRBV15 and TRBJ2-7; TRBD1 or TRBD2 may be the D gene (6 bases each). CDR3 length: 15 residues. Germline lookup yields CDR1 LNHNV and CDR2 YYDKDF (reference sequence). Trimming shortened V by 1 base and J by 4 bases, and 14 bases separated the two germline ends. This chain's CDR3 is CATSRGSGAGYEQYF. DNA of the CDR3: TGTGCCACCAGCAGAGGTTCGGGGGCGGGGTACGAGCAGTACTTC.

A word on this clonotype: With a much larger clone just one base away, this may be a read error. The chain links TRBV29-1 to TRBJ1-5; D is possibly TRBD1 (5 bases). V gave up 7 bases and J gave up 6 bases, with 13 bases separating them. CDR1 SQVTM and CDR2 ANQGSEA come from the germline V gene. The CDR3 is made up of 12 amino acids. The CDR3 DNA reads TGCAGCGGCTACGACAGCGGTCAGCCCCAGCATTTT. Translation: CSGYDSGQPQHF.

V gene TRBV21-1 combines with J gene TRBJ2-3; the D segment call TRBD2 is taken from the table without a DNA check. TRBV21-1 is flagged as a pseudogene. The CDR3 covers 14 residues. CDR3 coding DNA: TGTGCCAGCGGAATAGCGGGCCCTACAGATACGCAGTATTTT. This gives the protein CASGIAGPTDTQYF.